What follows describes a single T cell receptor (beta chain). This sample is drawn from a study of early T cells in non-severe SARS-CoV-2 infection. About the study: The chains were unpaired, and the sequenced material was bulk RNA from unsorted whole blood.

Individual cDNA molecules were tagged with unique molecular identifiers. TCRdb reprocessed the 5' RACE reads with MiXCR, giving one entry per CDR3 protein. The sample lists 99,000 or so distinct CDR3 sequences; 16% were seen once. CDR1 is ENHRY and CDR2 is SYGVKD in the germline V gene. The CDR3 runs 15 residues. The V end was cut by 3 bases, the J end by 4 bases, with 12 bases between. This receptor was obtained from an adult who was a healthcare worker with PCR-confirmed SARS-CoV-2 infection or an uninfected control (not recorded which). The specimen was whole blood. The chain couples TRBV10-3 to TRBJ2-2; no reliable D call. In DNA, the CDR3 is TGTGCCATCAGTGACCCAACGTGGGGCACCGGGGAGCTGTTTTTT. Protein: CAISDPTWGTGELFF.